One sample yielded the 11 T cell receptor beta chains listed below, sequenced in a study of T cell responses to AZD1222 COVID-19 vaccine. Sequenced by immunoSEQ multiplex PCR; TCRdb stores in-frame clones only, minus some. In the table there are 100,000 to 150,000 clones, approximately 88% of which are singletons. Sequences were derived from peripheral blood, sampled on day 0 of AZD1222 vaccination. All receptors derive from an adult in good health.

This chain links TRBV4-2 with TRBJ1-1; D gene unclear. Germline CDR1 is LGHNA and CDR2 is YNFKEQ. This CDR3 is built from 15 residues. Trimming removed 4 bases from V and 4 bases from J, with 16 bases in between. The CDR3 loop is CASSPLPGRGTEAFF. The CDR3 nucleotides are TGTGCCAGCAGCCCCCTGCCGGGAAGAGGCACTGAAGCTTTCTTT.

The V gene is TRBV7-9, the J gene TRBJ2-5; TRBD1 matches 9 bases. V was pared by 5 bases and J by 4 bases, with 11 bases of the junction left unmatched. This CDR3 comprises 16 residues. Germline loops: CDR1 SEHNR, CDR2 FQNEAQ (reference sequence). The CDR3 sequence is CASSPGTGGFGETQYF. The CDR3 bases are TGTGCCAGCAGCCCCGGAACAGGGGGCTTTGGAGAGACCCAGTACTTC.

The chain is built from TRBV6-6 and TRBJ1-6; TRBD1 agrees at 7 bases. V gave up 5 bases and J gave up 9 bases; unmatched junction bases: 4. The V gene's germline CDR1 is MNHNY and CDR2 SVGAGI (reference sequence). The CDR3 covers 13 residues. CDR3 coding DNA: TGTGCCAGCAGTCCAGGGGGTATTTCACCCCTCCACTTT. This sequence encodes CASSPGGISPLHF.

The genes are TRBV19 and TRBJ1-2, with D unresolved. The CDR3 has 15 amino acids. Germline CDR1 is LNHDA and CDR2 is SQIVND (reference sequence). The ends were cut back, 8 bases at V and 2 bases at J, with 18 bases in the middle. The CDR3 here is CASRGGAPLNYGYTF. DNA for the CDR3: TGTGCCAGTCGCGGCGGCGCTCCACTAAACTATGGCTACACCTTC.

The chain combines TRBV6-6 with TRBJ2-3, with 8 bases that match TRBD2. Germline-derived CDR1 and CDR2 are MNHNY and SVGAGI (reference sequence). Losses at the gene ends were 6 bases for V and 3 bases for J; bases not matched to a gene: 2. The CDR3 sequence is 13 residues long. CDR3: CASRTGGTDTQYF. CDR3 DNA sequence: TGTGCCAGCAGGACGGGGGGGACAGATACGCAGTATTTT.

The chain links TRBV7-9 to TRBJ2-5; no clear D gene. Per the germline V gene, CDR1 is SEHNR and CDR2 is FQNEAQ (reference sequence). V lost 4 bases and J 6 bases, leaving 15 bases between the germline ends. CDR3 size: 14 residues. The CDR3 sequence: CASSSLGPGKTQYF. The CDR3 nucleotides are TGTGCCAGCAGCTCCCTAGGGCCCGGCAAGACCCAGTACTTC.

This chain connects TRBV20-1 to TRBJ2-1; 9 nucleotides line up with TRBD2. There are 11 residues in the CDR3. CDR1 is DFQATT, CDR2 SNEGSKA, per germline (reference sequence). V lost 8 bases and J lost 10; bases outside the gene matches: 6. The CDR3 bases are TGCAGTCCTAACCTAGCGGGAGAGCAGTTCTTC. It specifies CSPNLAGEQFF.

The chain has TRBV2 and TRBJ2-7; 7 nucleotides agree with TRBD1. Trimming took 7 bases from V and 5 from J; bases not matched to a gene: 14. CDR3 length: 15 amino acids. Germline loops: CDR1 SNHLY, CDR2 FYNNEI. CDR3 residues: CASKPRQTGKNEQYF. The CDR3 nucleotides read TGTGCCAGCAAACCGCGCCAGACAGGGAAAAACGAGCAGTACTTC.

The chain joins TRBV4-3 to TRBJ1-6; 9 bases match TRBD1. This CDR3 is built from 15 residues. The junction had 7 bases not matched to a gene; V was cut back by 4 bases and J by 9 bases. The V gene's germline CDR1 is LGHNA and CDR2 YSLEER. CDR3 sequence (DNA): TGCGCCAGCAGCCTGGGACAGGGAGATGGTTCACCCCTCCACTTT. Protein product: CASSLGQGDGSPLHF.

This clone was counted between two and nine times. The chain has TRBV11-1 and TRBJ1-2, with D maybe TRBD1 (6 bases). This CDR3 is built from 13 residues. The germline gives CDR1 SGHAT, CDR2 FQDESV (reference sequence). V was trimmed by 3 bases and J by 3 bases, leaving 8 bases between them. This CDR3 is CASSLRQDYGYTF. The CDR3 bases are TGTGCCAGCAGCTTGAGACAGGACTATGGCTACACCTTC.

The CDR3: CATSDFVGEAFF. In DNA, the CDR3 is TGTGCCACCAGTGATTTCGTCGGTGAAGCTTTCTTT. The chain has TRBV24-1 and TRBJ1-1; unclear D gene. The CDR3 has 12 residues. Germline lookup yields CDR1 KGHDR and CDR2 SFDVKD. Trimming cost V 1 base and J 7 bases, with 6 bases left between them.